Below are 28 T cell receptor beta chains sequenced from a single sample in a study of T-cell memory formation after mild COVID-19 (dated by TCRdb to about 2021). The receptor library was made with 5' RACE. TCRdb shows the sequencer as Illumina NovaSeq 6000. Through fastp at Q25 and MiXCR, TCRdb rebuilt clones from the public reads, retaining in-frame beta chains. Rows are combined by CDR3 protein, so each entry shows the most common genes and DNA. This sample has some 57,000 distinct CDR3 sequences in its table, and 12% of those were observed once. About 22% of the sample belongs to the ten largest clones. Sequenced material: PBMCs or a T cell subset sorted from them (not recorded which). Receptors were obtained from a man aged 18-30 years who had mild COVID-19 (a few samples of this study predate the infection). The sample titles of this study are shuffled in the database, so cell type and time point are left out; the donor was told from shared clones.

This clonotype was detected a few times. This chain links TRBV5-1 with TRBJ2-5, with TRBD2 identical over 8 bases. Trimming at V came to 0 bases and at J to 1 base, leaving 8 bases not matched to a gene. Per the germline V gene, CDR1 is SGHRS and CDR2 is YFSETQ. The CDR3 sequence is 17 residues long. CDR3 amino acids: CASSLGPASGSQETQYF. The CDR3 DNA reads TGCGCCAGCAGCTTGGGTCCGGCTAGCGGGTCCCAAGAGACCCAGTACTTC.

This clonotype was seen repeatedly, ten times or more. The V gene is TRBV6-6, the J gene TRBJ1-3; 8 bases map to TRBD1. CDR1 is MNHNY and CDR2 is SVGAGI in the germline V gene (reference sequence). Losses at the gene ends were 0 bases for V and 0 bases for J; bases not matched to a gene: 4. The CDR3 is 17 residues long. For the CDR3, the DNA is TGTGCCAGCAGTTACTCGTACAGGGGGAGCTCTGGAAACACCATATATTTT. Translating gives CASSYSYRGSSGNTIYF.

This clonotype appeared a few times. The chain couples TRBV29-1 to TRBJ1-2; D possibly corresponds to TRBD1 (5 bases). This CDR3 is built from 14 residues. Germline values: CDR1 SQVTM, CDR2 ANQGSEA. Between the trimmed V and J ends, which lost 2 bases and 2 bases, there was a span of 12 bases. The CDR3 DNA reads TGCAGCGTTGAACGCGGGGCGGAAAACTATGGCTACACCTTC. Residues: CSVERGAENYGYTF.

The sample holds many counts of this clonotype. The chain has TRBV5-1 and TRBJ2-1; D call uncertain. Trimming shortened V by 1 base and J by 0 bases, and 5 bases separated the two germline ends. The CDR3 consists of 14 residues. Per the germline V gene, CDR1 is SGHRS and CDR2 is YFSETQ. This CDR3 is CASSLQSSYNEQFF. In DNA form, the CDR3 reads TGCGCCAGCAGCTTGCAGAGCTCCTACAATGAGCAGTTCTTC.

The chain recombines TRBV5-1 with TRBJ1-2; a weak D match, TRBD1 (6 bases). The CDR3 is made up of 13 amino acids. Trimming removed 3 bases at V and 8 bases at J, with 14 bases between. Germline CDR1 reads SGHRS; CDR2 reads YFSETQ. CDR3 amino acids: CASSSAQGLGYTF. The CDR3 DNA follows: TGCGCCAGCAGCTCCGCACAGGGTCTGGGCTACACCTTC.

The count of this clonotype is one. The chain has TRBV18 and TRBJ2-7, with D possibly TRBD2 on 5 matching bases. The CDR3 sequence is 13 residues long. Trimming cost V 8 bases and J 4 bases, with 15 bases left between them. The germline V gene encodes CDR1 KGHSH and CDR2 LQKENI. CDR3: CASTAVPGYEQYV. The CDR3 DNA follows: TGTGCCAGCACAGCGGTTCCGGGATACGAGCAGTACGTC.

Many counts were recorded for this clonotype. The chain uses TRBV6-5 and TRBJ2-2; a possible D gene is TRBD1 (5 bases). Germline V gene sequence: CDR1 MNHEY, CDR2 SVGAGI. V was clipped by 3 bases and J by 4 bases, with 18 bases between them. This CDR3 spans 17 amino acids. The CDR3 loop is CASSYNPARRGTGELFF. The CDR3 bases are TGTGCCAGCAGTTATAATCCAGCCCGAAGGGGCACCGGGGAGCTGTTTTTT.

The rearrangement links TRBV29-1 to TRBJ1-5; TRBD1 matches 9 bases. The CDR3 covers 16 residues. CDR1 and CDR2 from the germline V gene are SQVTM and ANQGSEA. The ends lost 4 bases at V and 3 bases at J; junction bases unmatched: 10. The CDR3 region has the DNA TGCAGCGTTGTGGGTCCCGGGACAGGGAACAATCAGCCCCAGCATTTT. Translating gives CSVVGPGTGNNQPQHF.

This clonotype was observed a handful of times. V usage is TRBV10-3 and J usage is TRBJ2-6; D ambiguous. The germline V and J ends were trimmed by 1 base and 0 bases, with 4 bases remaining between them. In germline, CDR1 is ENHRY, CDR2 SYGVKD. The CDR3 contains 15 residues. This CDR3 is CAISEWHSGANVLTF. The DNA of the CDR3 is TGTGCCATCAGTGAGTGGCACTCTGGGGCCAACGTCCTGACTTTC.

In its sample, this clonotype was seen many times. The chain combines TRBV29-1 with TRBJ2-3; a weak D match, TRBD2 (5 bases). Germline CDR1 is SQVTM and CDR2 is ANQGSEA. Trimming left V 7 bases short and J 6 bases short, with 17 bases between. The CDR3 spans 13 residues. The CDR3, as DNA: TGCAGCGCCGAAAGAAGCGGTCCGGATACGCAGTATTTT. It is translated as CSAERSGPDTQYF.

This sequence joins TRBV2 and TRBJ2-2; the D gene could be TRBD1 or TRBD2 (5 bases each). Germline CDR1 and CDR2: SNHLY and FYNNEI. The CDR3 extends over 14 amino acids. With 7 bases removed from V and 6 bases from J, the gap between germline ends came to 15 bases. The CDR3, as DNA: TGTGCCAGCAAGGGGACCAGAGGGCCCGGGGAGCTGTTTTTT. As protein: CASKGTRGPGELFF.

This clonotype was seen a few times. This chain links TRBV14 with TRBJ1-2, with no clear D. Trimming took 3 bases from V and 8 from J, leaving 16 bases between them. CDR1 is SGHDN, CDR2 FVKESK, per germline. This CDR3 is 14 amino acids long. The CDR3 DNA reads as TGTGCCAGCAGCCATCGGCCGAATCCAGAAGGCTACACCTTC. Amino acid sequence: CASSHRPNPEGYTF.

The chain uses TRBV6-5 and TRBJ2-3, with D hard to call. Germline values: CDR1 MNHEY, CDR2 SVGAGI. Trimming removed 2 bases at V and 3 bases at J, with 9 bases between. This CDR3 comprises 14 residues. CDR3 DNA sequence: TGTGCCAGCAGTTACGGGTTAACGACAGATACGCAGTATTTT. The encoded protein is CASSYGLTTDTQYF.

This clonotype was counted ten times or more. CDR3 sequence: CASSLALDGVTDTQYF. CDR3 in DNA: TGTGCCAGCAGTTTAGCGCTGGATGGGGTAACAGATACGCAGTATTTT. The genes are TRBV12-3 or TRBV12-4 and TRBJ2-3; no definite D call. There are 16 residues in the CDR3. V dropped 0 bases and J dropped 3 bases, with 13 bases sitting between them.

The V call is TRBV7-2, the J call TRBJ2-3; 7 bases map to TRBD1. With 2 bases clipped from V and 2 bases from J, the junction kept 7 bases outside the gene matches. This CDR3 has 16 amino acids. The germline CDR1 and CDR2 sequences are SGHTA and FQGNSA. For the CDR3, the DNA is TGTGCCAGCAGCTTACAAGGGGGCTCCCTCACAGATACGCAGTATTTT. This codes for CASSLQGGSLTDTQYF. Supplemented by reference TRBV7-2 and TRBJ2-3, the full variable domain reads GAGVSQSPSNKVTEKGKDVELRCDPISGHTALYWYRQSLGQGLEFLIYFQGNSAPDKSGLPSDRFSAERTGGSVSTLTIQRTQQEDSAVYLCASSLQGGSLTDTQYFGPGTRLTVL.

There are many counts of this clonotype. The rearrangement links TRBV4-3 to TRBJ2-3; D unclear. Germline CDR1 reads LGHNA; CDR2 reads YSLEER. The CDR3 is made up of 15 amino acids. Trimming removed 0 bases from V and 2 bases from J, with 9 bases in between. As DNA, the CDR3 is TGCGCCAGCAGCCAAGATCGAGAAGCCACAGATACGCAGTATTTT. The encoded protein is CASSQDREATDTQYF.

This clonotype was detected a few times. CDR3 region: CASSQETFPSTDTQYF. CDR3 in DNA: TGCGCCAGCAGCCAAGAAACCTTCCCTAGCACAGATACGCAGTATTTT. The chain couples TRBV4-1 to TRBJ2-3; D ambiguous. The CDR3 has 16 residues. CDR1 MGHRA and CDR2 YSYEKL come from the germline V gene. V dropped 0 bases and J dropped 0 bases, with 10 bases sitting between them.

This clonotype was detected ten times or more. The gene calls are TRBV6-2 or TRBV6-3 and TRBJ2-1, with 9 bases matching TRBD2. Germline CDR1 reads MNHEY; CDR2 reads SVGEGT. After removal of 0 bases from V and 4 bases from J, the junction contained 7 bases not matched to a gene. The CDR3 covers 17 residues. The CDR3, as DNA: TGTGCCAGCAGTTACTCGGCCCCTAGCGGGGTATACAATGAGCAGTTCTTC. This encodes CASSYSAPSGVYNEQFF.

CDR3 protein: CSARDGGVLSNQPQHF. The DNA of the CDR3 is TGCAGTGCTAGAGATGGAGGAGTACTTAGCAATCAGCCCCAGCATTTT. The chain uses TRBV20-1 and TRBJ1-5; no clear D gene. Germline V CDR1 and CDR2: DFQATT, SNEGSKA (reference sequence). V was pared by 0 bases and J by 0 bases, with 12 bases between. CDR3 length: 16 residues.

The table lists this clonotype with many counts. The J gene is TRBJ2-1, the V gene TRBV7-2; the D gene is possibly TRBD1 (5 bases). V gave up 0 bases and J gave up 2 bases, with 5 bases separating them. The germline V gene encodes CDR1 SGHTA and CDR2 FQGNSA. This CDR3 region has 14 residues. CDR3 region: CASSLAGPYNEQFF. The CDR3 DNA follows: TGTGCCAGCAGCTTAGCGGGGCCCTACAATGAGCAGTTCTTC.

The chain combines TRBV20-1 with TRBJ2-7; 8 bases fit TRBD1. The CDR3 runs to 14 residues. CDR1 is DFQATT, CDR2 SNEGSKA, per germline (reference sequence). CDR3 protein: CSAVFDRGVYEQYV. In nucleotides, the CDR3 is TGCAGCGCAGTTTTTGACAGGGGCGTCTACGAGCAGTACGTC.

DNA for the CDR3: TGTGCCAGCAGCACGGAGCGATATGGCTACACCTTC. Residues: CASSTERYGYTF. The V gene is TRBV28, the J gene TRBJ1-2; no clear D. The CDR3 is made up of 12 amino acids. Trimming took off 6 bases at V and 5 bases at J, with 10 bases between the two ends. CDR1 and CDR2 (germline): MDHEN, SYDVKM.

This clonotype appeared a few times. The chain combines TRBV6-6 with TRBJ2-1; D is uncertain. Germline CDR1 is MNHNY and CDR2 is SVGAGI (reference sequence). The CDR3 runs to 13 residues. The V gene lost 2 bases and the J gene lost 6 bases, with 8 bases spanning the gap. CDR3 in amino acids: CASSYGRLNEQFF. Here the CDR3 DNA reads TGTGCCAGCAGTTACGGGCGCCTCAATGAGCAGTTCTTC.

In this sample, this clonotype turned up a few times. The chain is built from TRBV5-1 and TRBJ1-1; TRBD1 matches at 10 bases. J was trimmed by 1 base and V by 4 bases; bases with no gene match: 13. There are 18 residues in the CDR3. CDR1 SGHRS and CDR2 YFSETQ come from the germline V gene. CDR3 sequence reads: CASSPVTGGAMGNTEAFF. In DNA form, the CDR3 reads TGCGCCAGCAGCCCAGTGACAGGGGGCGCGATGGGGAACACTGAAGCTTTCTTT.

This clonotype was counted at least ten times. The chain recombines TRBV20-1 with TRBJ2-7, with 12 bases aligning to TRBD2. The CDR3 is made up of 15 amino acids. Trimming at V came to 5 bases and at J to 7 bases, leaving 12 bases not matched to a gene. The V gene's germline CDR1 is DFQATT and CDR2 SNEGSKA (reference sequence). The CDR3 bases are TGCAGTGCTGCCATTCGGACTAGCGGGGCGGGTGAGCAGTACTTC. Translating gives CSAAIRTSGAGEQYF.

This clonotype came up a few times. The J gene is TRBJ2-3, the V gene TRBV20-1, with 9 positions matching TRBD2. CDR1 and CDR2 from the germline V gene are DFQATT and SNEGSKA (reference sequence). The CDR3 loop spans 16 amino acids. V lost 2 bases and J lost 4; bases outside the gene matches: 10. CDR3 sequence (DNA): TGCAGTGCTAGACCGATTAGCGGGGGCGCGGCAGATACGCAGTATTTT. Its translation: CSARPISGGAADTQYF.

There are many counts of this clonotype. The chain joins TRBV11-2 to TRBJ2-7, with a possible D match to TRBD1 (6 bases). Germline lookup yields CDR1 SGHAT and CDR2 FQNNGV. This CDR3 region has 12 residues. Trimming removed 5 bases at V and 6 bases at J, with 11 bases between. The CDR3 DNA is TGTGCCAGCAGCCCGGACAGTCTCGAGCAGTACGTC. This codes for CASSPDSLEQYV.

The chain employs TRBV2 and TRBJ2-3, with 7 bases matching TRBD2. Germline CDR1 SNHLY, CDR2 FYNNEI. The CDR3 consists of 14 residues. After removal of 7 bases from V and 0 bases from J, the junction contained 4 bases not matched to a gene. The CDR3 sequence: CASNSGPSTDTQYF. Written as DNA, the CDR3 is TGTGCCAGCAATAGCGGGCCCAGCACAGATACGCAGTATTTT.